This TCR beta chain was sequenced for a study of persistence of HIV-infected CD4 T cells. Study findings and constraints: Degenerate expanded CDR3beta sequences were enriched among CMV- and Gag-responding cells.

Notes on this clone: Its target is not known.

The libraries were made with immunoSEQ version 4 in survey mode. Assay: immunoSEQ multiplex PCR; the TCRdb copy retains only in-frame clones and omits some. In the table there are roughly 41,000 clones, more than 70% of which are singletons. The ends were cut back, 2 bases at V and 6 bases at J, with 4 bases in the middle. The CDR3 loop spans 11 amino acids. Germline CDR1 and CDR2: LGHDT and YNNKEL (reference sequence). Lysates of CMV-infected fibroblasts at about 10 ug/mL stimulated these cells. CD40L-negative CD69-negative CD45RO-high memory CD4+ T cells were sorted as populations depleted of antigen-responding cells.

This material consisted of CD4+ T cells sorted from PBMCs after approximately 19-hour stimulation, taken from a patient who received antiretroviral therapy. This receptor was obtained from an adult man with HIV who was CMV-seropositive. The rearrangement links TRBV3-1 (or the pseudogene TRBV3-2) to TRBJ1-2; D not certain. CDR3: CASSQRNGYTF. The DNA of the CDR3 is TGTGCCAGCAGCCAAAGAAATGGCTACACCTTC.